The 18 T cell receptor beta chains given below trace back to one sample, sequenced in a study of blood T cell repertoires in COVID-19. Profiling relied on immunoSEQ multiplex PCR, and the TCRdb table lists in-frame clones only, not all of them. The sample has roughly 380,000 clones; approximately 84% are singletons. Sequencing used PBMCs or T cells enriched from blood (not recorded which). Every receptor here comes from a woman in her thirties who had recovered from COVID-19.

CDR3 amino acids: CASSLSVRISGNTIYF. The DNA for the CDR3 is TGTGCCAGCAGTTTATCGGTCAGGATCTCTGGAAACACCATATATTTT. The chain uses TRBV28 and TRBJ1-3; the D is unclear. This CDR3 comprises 16 residues. Trimming pared 1 base from V and 0 bases from J, leaving 10 bases between. From germline, CDR1 is MDHEN and CDR2 SYDVKM.

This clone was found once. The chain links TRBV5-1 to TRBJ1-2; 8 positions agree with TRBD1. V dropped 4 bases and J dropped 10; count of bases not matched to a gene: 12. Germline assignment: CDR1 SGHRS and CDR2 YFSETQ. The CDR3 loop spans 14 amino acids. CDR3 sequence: CASSVRGRSEDYTF. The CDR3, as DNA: TGCGCCAGCAGCGTCAGGGGGCGGTCTGAAGACTACACCTTC.

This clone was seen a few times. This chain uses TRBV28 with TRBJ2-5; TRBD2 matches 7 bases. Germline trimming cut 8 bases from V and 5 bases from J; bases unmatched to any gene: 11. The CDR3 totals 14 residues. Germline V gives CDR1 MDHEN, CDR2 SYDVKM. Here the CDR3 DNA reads TGTGCCAGCTCCCAGGGAGGGGCTAGGGAGACCCAGTACTTC. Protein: CASSQGGARETQYF. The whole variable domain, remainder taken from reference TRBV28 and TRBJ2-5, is DVKVTQSSRYLVKRTGEKVFLECVQDMDHENMFWYRQDPGLGLRLIYFSYDVKMKEKGDIPEGYSVSREKKERFSLILESASTNQTSMYLCASSQGGARETQYFGPGTRLLVL.

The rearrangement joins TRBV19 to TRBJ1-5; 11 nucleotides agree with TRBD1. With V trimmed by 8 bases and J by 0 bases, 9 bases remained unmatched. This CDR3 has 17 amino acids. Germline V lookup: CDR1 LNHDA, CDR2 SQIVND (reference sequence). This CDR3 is CASLSWTGGYSNQPQHF. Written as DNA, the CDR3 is TGTGCCAGTCTCTCCTGGACAGGGGGCTATAGCAATCAGCCCCAGCATTTT.

The CDR3 is CASSSPWAGGSYNEQFF. For the CDR3, the DNA is TGTGCCAGCAGTTCCCCGTGGGCGGGAGGCTCCTACAATGAGCAGTTCTTC. The chain uses TRBV3-1 (or the pseudogene TRBV3-2) and TRBJ2-1, with TRBD2 matching 8 bases. With 6 bases clipped from V and 0 bases from J, the junction kept 10 bases outside the gene matches. The CDR3 contains 17 residues. Germline V gene lookup returns CDR1 LGHDT and CDR2 YNNKEL (reference sequence).

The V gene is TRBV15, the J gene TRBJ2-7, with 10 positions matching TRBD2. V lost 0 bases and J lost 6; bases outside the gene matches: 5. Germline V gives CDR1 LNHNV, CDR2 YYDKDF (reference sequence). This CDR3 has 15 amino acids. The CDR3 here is CATSRDLGTSVEQYF. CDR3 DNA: TGTGCCACCAGCAGAGATCTGGGGACTAGCGTCGAGCAGTACTTC.

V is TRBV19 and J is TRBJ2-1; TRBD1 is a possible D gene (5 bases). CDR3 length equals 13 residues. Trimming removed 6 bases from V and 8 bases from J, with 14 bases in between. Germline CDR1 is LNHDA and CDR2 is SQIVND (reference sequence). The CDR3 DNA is TGTGCCAGTAGCCCCCCAAGGGGCCATGAGCAGTTCTTC. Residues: CASSPPRGHEQFF.

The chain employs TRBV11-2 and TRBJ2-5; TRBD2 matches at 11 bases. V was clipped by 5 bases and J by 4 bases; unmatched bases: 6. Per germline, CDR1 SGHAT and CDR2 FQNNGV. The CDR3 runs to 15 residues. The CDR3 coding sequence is TGTGCCAGCAGCGTTAGCGGGGGGGCCCCAGAGACCCAGTACTTC. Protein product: CASSVSGGAPETQYF.

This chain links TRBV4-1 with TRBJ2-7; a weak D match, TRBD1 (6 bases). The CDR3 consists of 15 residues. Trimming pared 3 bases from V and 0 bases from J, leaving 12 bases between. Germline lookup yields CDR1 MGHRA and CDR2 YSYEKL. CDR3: CASSQGPGVSYEQYF. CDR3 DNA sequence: TGCGCCAGCAGCCAGGGTCCAGGGGTCTCCTACGAGCAGTACTTC.

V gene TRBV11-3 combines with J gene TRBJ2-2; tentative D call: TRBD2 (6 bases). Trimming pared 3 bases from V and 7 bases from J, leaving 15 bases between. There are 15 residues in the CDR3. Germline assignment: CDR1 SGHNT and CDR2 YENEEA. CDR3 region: CASSFSSGDGGELFF. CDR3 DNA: TGTGCCAGCAGCTTTAGTTCGGGGGATGGCGGGGAGCTGTTTTTT.

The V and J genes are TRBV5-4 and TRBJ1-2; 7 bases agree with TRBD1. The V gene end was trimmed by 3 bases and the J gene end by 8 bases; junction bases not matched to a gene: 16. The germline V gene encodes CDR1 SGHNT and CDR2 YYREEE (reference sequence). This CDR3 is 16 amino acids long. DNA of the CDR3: TGTGCCAGCAGCTCCCCAAACTCCGACAGGGTAGGGGGCTACACCTTC. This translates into CASSSPNSDRVGGYTF.

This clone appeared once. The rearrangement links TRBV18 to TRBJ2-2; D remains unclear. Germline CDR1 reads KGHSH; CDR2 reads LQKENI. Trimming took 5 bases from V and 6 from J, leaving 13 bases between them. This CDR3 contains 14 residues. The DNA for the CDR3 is TGTGCCAGCTCATCCTTAGACCGGGCCGGGGAGCTGTTTTTT. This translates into CASSSLDRAGELFF. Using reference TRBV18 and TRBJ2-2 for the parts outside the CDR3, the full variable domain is NAGVMQNPRHLVRRRGQEARLRCSPMKGHSHVYWYRQLPEEGLKFMVYLQKENIIDESGMPKERFSAEFPKEGPSILRIQQVVRGDSAAYFCASSSLDRAGELFFGEGSRLTVL.

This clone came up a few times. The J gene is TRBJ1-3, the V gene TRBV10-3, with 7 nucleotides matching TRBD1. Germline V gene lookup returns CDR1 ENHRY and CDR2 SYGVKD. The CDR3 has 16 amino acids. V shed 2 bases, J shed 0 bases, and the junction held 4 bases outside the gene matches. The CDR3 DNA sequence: TGTGCCATCAGTGAGAGAGGGGGCATCTCTGGAAACACCATATATTTT. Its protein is CAISERGGISGNTIYF.

CDR3 sequence (DNA): TGTGCCAGCAGACAGATGAGCTCCTATAATTCACCCCTCCACTTT. This translates into CASRQMSSYNSPLHF. The chain recombines TRBV2 with TRBJ1-6, with unresolved D. V lost 6 bases to trimming and J lost 0 bases, with 9 bases between them. The CDR3 is 15 residues long. Germline CDR1 is SNHLY and CDR2 is FYNNEI.

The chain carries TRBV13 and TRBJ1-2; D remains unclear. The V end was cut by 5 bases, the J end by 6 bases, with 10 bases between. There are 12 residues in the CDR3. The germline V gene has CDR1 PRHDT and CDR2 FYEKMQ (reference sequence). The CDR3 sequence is CASSLGLNGYTF. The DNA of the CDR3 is TGTGCCAGCAGCCTCGGACTAAATGGCTACACCTTC.

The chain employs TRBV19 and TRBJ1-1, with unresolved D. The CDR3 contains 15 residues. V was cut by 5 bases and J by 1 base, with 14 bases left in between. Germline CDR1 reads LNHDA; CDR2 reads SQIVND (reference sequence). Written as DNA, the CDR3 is TGTGCCAGTAGTGCCACACCCGCAGGGAACACTGAAGCTTTCTTT. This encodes CASSATPAGNTEAFF.

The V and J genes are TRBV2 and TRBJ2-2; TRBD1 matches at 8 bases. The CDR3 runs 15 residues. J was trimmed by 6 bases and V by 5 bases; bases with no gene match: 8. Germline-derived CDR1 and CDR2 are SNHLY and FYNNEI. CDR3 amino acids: CASSWDRPESGELFF. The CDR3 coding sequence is TGTGCCAGCAGTTGGGACAGGCCGGAGTCCGGGGAGCTGTTTTTT.

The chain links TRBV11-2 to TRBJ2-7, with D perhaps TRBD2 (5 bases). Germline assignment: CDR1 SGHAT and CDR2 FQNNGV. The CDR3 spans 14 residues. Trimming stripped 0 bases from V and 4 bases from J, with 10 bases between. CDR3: CASSLERLAYEQYF. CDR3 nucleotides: TGTGCCAGCAGCTTAGAGCGTCTAGCTTACGAGCAGTACTTC.